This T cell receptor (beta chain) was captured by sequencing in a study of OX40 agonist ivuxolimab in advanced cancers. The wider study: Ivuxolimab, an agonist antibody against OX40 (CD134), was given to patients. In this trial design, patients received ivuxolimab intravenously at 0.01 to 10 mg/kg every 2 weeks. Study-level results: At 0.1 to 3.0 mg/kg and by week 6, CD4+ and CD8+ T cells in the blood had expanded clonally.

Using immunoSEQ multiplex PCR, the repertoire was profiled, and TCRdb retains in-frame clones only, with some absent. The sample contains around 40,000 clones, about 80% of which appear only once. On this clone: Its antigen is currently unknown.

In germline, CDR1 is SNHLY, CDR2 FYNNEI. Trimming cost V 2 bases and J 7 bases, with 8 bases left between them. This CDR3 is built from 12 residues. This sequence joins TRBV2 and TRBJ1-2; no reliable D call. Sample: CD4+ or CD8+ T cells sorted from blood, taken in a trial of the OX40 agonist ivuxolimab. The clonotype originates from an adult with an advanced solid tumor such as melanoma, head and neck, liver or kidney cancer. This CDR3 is CASSELAVGYTF. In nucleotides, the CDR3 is TGTGCCAGCAGTGAATTGGCGGTTGGCTACACCTTC.